Presented here are 12 T cell receptor beta chains from one specimen sequenced in a study of CD8+CD57+ T cells in acquired aplastic anemia. Investigators profiled TCR beta VDJ and CDR3 from genomic DNA template. MiXCR, run by TCRdb on the reads, gives a single entry per CDR3 protein. This table has 170,000 or so distinct CDR3 sequences, roughly 65% appearing once. Flow cytometry had shown expanded CD8+CD57+ cells in the patients chosen for sequencing. The sequenced sample consisted of sorted CD4+, CD8+, or CD8+CD57+ T cells (not recorded which) from PBMCs. Receptor source: a human donor with aplastic anemia.

The chain employs TRBV10-3 and TRBJ1-1; D remains unclear. The CDR3 length is 15 residues. Looked up from germline, CDR1 is ENHRY and CDR2 is SYGVKD. Trimming pared 4 bases from V and 1 base from J, leaving 13 bases between. CDR3 loop: CAISVERISNTEAFF. The CDR3 nucleotides are TGTGCCATCAGTGTGGAGAGGATATCGAACACTGAAGCTTTCTTT.

The V gene is TRBV24-1, the J gene TRBJ2-3; TRBD1 agrees at 7 bases. Germline V CDR1 and CDR2: KGHDR, SFDVKD. The CDR3 has 12 residues. The V gene end was trimmed by 5 bases and the J gene end by 12 bases; junction bases not matched to a gene: 7. DNA of the CDR3: TGTGCCACCAGTGGTGGGACAGACCCACAGTATTTT. It codes for CATSGGTDPQYF.

This chain uses TRBV5-1 with TRBJ2-3, with TRBD2 identical over 14 bases. CDR1 SGHRS and CDR2 YFSETQ come from the germline V gene. The CDR3 is 15 amino acids. After removal of 4 bases from V and 11 bases from J, the junction contained 9 bases not matched to a gene. DNA of the CDR3: TGCGCCAGCAGCCTTGGACTAGCGGGGGGCAATGAGCAGTATTTT. Residues: CASSLGLAGGNEQYF.

This clonotype was seen many times. The rearrangement uses TRBV5-1 and TRBJ2-2, with 13 bases fitting TRBD2. Germline-derived CDR1 and CDR2 are SGHRS and YFSETQ. CDR3 length equals 19 residues. Germline trimming cut 0 bases from V and 2 bases from J; bases unmatched to any gene: 7. As DNA, the CDR3 is TGCGCCAGCAGCTTGGCGAAGGGACTAGCGGGGCAAAACACCGGGGAGCTGTTTTTT. Translating gives CASSLAKGLAGQNTGELFF.

The genes are TRBV19 and TRBJ1-1, with 10 nucleotides matching TRBD1. The germline V gene encodes CDR1 LNHDA and CDR2 SQIVND (reference sequence). The CDR3 sequence is 13 residues long. After removal of 9 bases from V and 2 bases from J, the junction contained 3 bases not matched to a gene. The CDR3 DNA follows: TGTGCCAGAGGGGACAGGGGCAACACTGAAGCTTTCTTT. This sequence encodes CARGDRGNTEAFF.

This clonotype has a single count. This chain uses TRBV2 with TRBJ1-1, with D possibly matching TRBD1 (5 bases). CDR1 is SNHLY and CDR2 is FYNNEI in the germline V gene. The CDR3 spans 13 residues. The V end lost 8 bases, the J end lost 2 bases, and 12 bases lay between the germline ends. As DNA, the CDR3 is TGTGCCAGCCTGACAGATCTCAACACTGAAGCTTTCTTT. Its protein product is CASLTDLNTEAFF.

At least ten counts were recorded for this clonotype. This sequence joins TRBV10-3 and TRBJ1-1, with D perhaps matching TRBD1 (5 bases). Trimming cost V 10 bases and J 0 bases, with 24 bases left between them. The V gene's germline CDR1 is ENHRY and CDR2 SYGVKD. The CDR3 has 17 amino acids. The CDR3 loop is CATRGKPKSSLNTEAFF. The DNA of the CDR3 is TGTGCCACACGGGGGAAGCCGAAGTCAAGTTTGAACACTGAAGCTTTCTTT.

The chain couples TRBV19 to TRBJ2-3; tentative D call: TRBD2 (6 bases). With 3 bases removed from V and 3 bases from J, the gap between germline ends came to 7 bases. This CDR3 is 13 amino acids long. Germline lookup yields CDR1 LNHDA and CDR2 SQIVND (reference sequence). This chain's CDR3 is CASSIRGTDTQYF. The DNA of the CDR3 is TGTGCCAGTAGTATTCGGGGGACAGATACGCAGTATTTT. Full variable domain (outside the CDR3, taken from reference TRBV19 and TRBJ2-3): DGGITQSPKYLFRKEGQNVTLSCEQNLNHDAMYWYRQDPGQGLRLIYYSQIVNDFQKGDIAEGYSVSREKKESFPLTVTSAQKNPTAFYLCASSIRGTDTQYFGPGTRLTVL.

The rearrangement links TRBV20-1 to TRBJ2-6, with D possibly being TRBD2 (6 bases). Per the germline V gene, CDR1 is DFQATT and CDR2 is SNEGSKA (reference sequence). CDR3 size: 15 residues. Deletions cut 4 bases from V and 4 bases from J, with 14 bases between. In DNA form, the CDR3 reads TGCAGTGCTACCGCCTGGAGGGCCGGGGCCAACGTCCTGACTTTC. Translation: CSATAWRAGANVLTF.

The gene calls are TRBV24-1 and TRBJ1-1, with 8 bases aligning to TRBD1. Germline V CDR1 and CDR2: KGHDR, SFDVKD. Trimming at V came to 4 bases and at J to 7 bases, leaving 4 bases not matched to a gene. The CDR3 spans 13 residues. CDR3 DNA: TGTGCCACCAGTGACTACAGGGGGATTGAAGCTTTCTTT. This gives the protein CATSDYRGIEAFF.

This clonotype was found a few times. CDR3 DNA: TGCAGTGCTAGAGGACCCAACTACGAGCAGTACTTC. Amino acid sequence: CSARGPNYEQYF. The V and J genes are TRBV20-1 and TRBJ2-7; D not certain. Germline assignment: CDR1 DFQATT and CDR2 SNEGSKA (reference sequence). Between the trimmed V and J ends, which lost 1 base and 3 bases, there was a span of 7 bases. CDR3 length: 12 amino acids.

The chain is built from TRBV25-1 and TRBJ2-1; no firm D call. V gave up 8 bases and J gave up 3 bases, with 11 bases separating them. This CDR3 spans 13 amino acids. CDR1 and CDR2 (germline): MGHDK, SYGVNS. CDR3 loop: CASSSDGYNEQFF. CDR3 nucleotides: TGTGCCAGCTCCTCGGACGGCTACAATGAGCAGTTCTTC. Complete variable domain (other parts from reference TRBV25-1 and TRBJ2-1): EADIYQTPRYLVIGTGKKITLECSQTMGHDKMYWYQQDPGMELHLIHYSYGVNSTEKGDLSSESTVSRIRTEHFPLTLESARPSHTSQYLCASSSDGYNEQFFGPGTRLTVL.